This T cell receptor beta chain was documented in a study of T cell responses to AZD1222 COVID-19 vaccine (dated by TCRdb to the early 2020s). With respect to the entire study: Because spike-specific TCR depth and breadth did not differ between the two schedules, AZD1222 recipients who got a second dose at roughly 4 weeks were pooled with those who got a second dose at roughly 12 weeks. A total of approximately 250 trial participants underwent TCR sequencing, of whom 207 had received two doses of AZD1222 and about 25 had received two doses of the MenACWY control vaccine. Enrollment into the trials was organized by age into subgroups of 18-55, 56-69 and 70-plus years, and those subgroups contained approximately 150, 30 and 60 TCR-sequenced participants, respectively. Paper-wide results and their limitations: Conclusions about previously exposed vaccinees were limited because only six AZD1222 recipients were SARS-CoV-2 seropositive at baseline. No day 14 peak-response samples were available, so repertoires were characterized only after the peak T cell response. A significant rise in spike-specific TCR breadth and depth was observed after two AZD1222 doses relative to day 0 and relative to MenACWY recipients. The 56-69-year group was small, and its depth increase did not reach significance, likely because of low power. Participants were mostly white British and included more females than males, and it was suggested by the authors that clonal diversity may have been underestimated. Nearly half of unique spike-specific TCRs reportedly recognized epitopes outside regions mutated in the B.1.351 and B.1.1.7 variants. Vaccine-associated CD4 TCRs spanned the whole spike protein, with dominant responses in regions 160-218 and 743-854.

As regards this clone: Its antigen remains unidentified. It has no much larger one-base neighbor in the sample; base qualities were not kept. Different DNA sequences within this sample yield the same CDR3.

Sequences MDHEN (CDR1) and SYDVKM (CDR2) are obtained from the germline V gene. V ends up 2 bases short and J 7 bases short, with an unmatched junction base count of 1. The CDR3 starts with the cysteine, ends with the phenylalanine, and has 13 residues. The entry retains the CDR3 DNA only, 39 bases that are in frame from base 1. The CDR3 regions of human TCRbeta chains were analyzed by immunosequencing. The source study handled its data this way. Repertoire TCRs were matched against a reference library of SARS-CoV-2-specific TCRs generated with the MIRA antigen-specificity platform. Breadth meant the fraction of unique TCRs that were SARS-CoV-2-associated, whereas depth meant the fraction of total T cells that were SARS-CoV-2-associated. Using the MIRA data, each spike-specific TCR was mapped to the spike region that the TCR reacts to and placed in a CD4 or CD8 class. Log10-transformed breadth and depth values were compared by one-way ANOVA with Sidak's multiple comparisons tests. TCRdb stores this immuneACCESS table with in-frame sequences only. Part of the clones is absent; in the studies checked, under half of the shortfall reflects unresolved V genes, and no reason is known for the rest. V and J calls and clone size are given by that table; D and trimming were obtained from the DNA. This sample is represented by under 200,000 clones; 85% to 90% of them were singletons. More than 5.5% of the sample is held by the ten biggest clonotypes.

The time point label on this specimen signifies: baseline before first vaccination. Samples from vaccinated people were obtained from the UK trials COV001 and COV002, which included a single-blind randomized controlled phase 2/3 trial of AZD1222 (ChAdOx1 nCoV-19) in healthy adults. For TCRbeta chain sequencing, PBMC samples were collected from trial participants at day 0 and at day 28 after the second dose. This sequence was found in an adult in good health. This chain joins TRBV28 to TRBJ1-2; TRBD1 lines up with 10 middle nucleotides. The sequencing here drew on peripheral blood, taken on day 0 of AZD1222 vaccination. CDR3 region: CASSLRTGGGYTF. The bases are TGTGCCAGCAGTTTAAGGACAGGGGGTGGCTACACCTTC.